The T cell receptor (beta chain) under discussion was sequenced for a study of OX40 agonist ivuxolimab in advanced cancers. With regard to the full study: Ivuxolimab was an agonistic, fully human IgG2 monoclonal antibody directed against OX40 (CD134), a costimulatory receptor. The paper describes the monotherapy dose-escalation part (N of about 54 patients) of the phase I trial of ivuxolimab. Peripheral TCRbeta sequencing aimed to test whether ivuxolimab altered TCR sequence diversity and caused clonal T-cell expansion. Partial responses occurred in three dose-escalation patients, of whom one had hepatocellular carcinoma and two had cutaneous melanoma. Intravenous ivuxolimab was administered to patients every 2 weeks at six dose levels: 0.01, 0.1, 0.3, 1.5, 3 and 10 mg/kg. The dose-escalation cohort was about 86% male with a mean age of around 62 years, ranging from 23 to 79. Of the roughly 51 dose-escalation patients, hepatocellular carcinoma was present in approximately 20, melanoma in about 15, renal cell carcinoma in 9 and head and neck cancer in 9. Prior anti-PD-1, anti-PD-L1 or anti-CTLA-4 therapy was permitted, and checkpoint inhibitors had been received by approximately 39% of dose-escalation patients.

The full study reports these points: At doses from 0.1 to 3.0 mg/kg, clonal expansion was seen in both CD4+ and CD8+ blood T cells between baseline and week 6. In the 0.1-3.0 mg/kg groups, partial responders were among the patients with the lowest normalized peripheral clonal expansion, particularly in CD8+ T cells. Antigen specificity was not determined for the clonally expanded peripheral T cells. Low levels of normalized T-cell clonal expansion were also seen in some patients who did not respond. After ivuxolimab, expanded clones were on average more numerous among CD8+ T cells than among CD4+ T cells.

A remark on this clone: The clone's antigen remains unknown. Per-nucleotide qualities are absent, and no much larger clonotype sits a single base away.

Patients with autoimmune disease history or receiving systemic immunosuppression were excluded from the trial. Peripheral blood for TCR sequencing was collected from all dose cohorts at baseline, on cycle 4 day 1, and on cycle 7 day 1. Samples were obtained from an open-label, multicenter, first-in-human phase I dose-escalation trial of ivuxolimab. Adults with locally advanced or metastatic melanoma, renal cell carcinoma, hepatocellular carcinoma or head and neck squamous cell carcinoma were enrolled in the trial. CD4+ and CD8+ T cells were sorted separately from peripheral blood before TCR sequencing. Measured from the cysteine to the phenylalanine, the CDR3 is 16 residues long. Only CDR3 DNA remains: 48 bases, in frame from the first base. In the germline V gene, CDR1 corresponds to MNHNS and CDR2 to SASEGT. The junction shows trimming of 1 base on V and 6 bases on J, plus 19 bases between the germline ends.

Genomic DNA was extracted from sorted cells for sequencing of the TCRbeta CDR3 region. TCRbeta CDR3 regions were sequenced using the immunoSEQ Assay. TCRdb carries this immuneACCESS record with in-frame sequences only. Its versions omit some clonotypes, under half of them owing to an unresolved V gene in the studies checked, with the rest unexplained. The sample contains about 69,000 clones, 90% to 95% of them found a single time. Of the sample, 4.5% to 7.5% falls within the top ten clones. The sequencing used CD4+ or CD8+ T cells sorted from blood, collected in a trial of the OX40 agonist ivuxolimab. Recombination joined TRBV6-1 with TRBJ2-7, with the D assignment possibly TRBD1 or TRBD2, given 6 matching bases for each. The TCR comes from an adult with an advanced solid tumor such as melanoma, head and neck, liver or kidney cancer. The DNA sequence is as follows: TGTGCCAGCAGTGAAGACCTGATGGGGGGCACACCCGAGCAGTACTTC. This gives the protein CASSEDLMGGTPEQYF.